This TCR beta chain was found in a study of blood T cell repertoires in COVID-19. Study-level information: Whether acute or convalescent, the COVID-19 samples came from the United States, Italy and Spain. T cells, B-cell-depleted T cells, or PBMCs supplied cDNA or gDNA.

Produced via immunoSEQ multiplex PCR; TCRdb's table is partial and in-frame only. The sample carries approximately 150,000 clones, about 86% recorded once. With 3 bases clipped from V and 2 bases from J, the junction kept 10 bases outside the gene matches. The CDR3 loop spans 18 amino acids. Germline V gene lookup returns CDR1 SEHNR and CDR2 FQNEAQ (reference sequence). This chain links TRBV7-9 with TRBJ1-2; 12 bases are a match to TRBD1. The sequencing input was peripheral blood. The sequence was obtained from a man in his sixties or seventies with acute or convalescent COVID-19. The CDR3 DNA is TGTGCCAGCAGCTTCGACCCCGGGACAGGGGGCAGGAACTATGGCTACACCTTC. This translates into CASSFDPGTGGRNYGYTF. The full variable domain, rest sourced from reference TRBV7-9 and TRBJ1-2, is DTGVSQNPRHKITKRGQNVTFRCDPISEHNRLYWYRQTLGQGPEFLTYFQNEAQLEKSRLLSDRFSAERPKGSFSTLEIQRTEQGDSAMYLCASSFDPGTGGRNYGYTFGSGTRLTVV.